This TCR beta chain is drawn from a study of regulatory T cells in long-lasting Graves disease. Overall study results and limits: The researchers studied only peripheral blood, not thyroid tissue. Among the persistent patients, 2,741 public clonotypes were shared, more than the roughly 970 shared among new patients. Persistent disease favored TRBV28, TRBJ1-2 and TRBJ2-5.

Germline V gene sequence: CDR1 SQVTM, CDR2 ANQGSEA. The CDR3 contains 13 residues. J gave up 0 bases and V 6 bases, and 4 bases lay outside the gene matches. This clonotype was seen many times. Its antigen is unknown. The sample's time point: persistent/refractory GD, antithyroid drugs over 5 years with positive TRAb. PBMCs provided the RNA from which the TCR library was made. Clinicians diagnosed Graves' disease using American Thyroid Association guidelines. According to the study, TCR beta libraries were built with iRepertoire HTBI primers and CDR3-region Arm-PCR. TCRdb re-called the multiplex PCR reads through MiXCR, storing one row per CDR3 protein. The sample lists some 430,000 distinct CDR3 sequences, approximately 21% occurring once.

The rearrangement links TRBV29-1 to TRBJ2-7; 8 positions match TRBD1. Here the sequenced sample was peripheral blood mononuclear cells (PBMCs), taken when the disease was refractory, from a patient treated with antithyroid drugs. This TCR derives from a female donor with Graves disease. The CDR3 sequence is CSVNRGASYEQYF. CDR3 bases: TGCAGCGTCAACAGGGGGGCCTCCTACGAGCAGTACTTC.